The 4 T cell receptor beta chains listed next were all sequenced from one sample in a study of spatial heterogeneity in lung cancer (dated by TCRdb to about 2019). The time point label, as the study defines it: sample taken at primary tumor resection. Whole RNA extracted from tumor and nontumor lung tissue, or from cryopreserved PBMC samples, was used for TCR sequencing without cell sorting. To prepare the library, 5' RACE was applied. The run used a NextSeq 500. Using fastp trimming at Q25 and MiXCR clonotype assembly, TCRdb reanalyzed the public sequencing data and kept in-frame beta chains. Rows are combined by CDR3 protein, so each entry shows the most common genes and DNA. Across this sample there are 28,000 or so distinct CDR3 sequences, with 9.5% to 15% seen only once. The ten largest account for about a quarter of the sample. The material was PBMCs, obtained at surgery. Every receptor here comes from a female donor with early-stage non-small cell lung cancer.

This clonotype was counted many times. V usage is TRBV7-3 and J usage is TRBJ2-7; weak D call: TRBD2 (5 bases). Germline CDR1 is SGHTA and CDR2 is FQGTGA. This CDR3 region has 14 residues. V lost 5 bases and J 6 bases, leaving 17 bases between the germline ends. CDR3 sequence reads: CASSGLEPTSEQYF. CDR3 in DNA: TGTGCCAGCAGCGGACTTGAACCCACTAGCGAGCAGTACTTC.

The chain is built from TRBV10-3 and TRBJ2-1; D assignment may be TRBD1 or TRBD2 (5 bases each). The germline CDR1 and CDR2 sequences are ENHRY and SYGVKD. V lost 7 bases to trimming and J lost 9 bases, with 25 bases between them. There are 16 residues in the CDR3. CDR3 nucleotide sequence: TGTGCCATCAACTTTCGCGCGGTGAAAGGGACGGGTGAGCAGTTCTTC. It encodes CAINFRAVKGTGEQFF.

This clonotype was counted at least ten times. The V gene is TRBV6-2 or TRBV6-3, the J gene TRBJ1-5; possibly TRBD1 for D (6 bases). The V gene's germline CDR1 is MNHEY and CDR2 SVGEGT. The V gene lost 0 bases and the J gene lost 4 bases, with 16 bases spanning the gap. This CDR3 spans 17 amino acids. Here the CDR3 reads CASSYSSGQQLNQPQHF. In nucleotides, the CDR3 is TGTGCCAGCAGTTACTCGAGTGGACAGCAGTTGAATCAGCCCCAGCATTTT.

At least ten counts were recorded for this clonotype. The chain uses TRBV9 and TRBJ2-3, with D perhaps TRBD2 (6 bases). Trimming shortened V by 4 bases and J by 4 bases, and 16 bases separated the two germline ends. Germline CDR1 and CDR2: SGDLS and YYNGEE. The CDR3 spans 15 residues. DNA for the CDR3: TGTGCCAGCAGCCCGAATCAGGGAGGCGCAGATACGCAGTATTTT. Amino acid sequence: CASSPNQGGADTQYF. Combining the CDR3 with reference TRBV9 and TRBJ2-3 gives the whole variable domain DSGVTQTPKHLITATGQRVTLRCSPRSGDLSVYWYQQSLDQGLQFLIQYYNGEERAKGNILERFSAQQFPDLHSELNLSSLELGDSALYFCASSPNQGGADTQYFGPGTRLTVL.